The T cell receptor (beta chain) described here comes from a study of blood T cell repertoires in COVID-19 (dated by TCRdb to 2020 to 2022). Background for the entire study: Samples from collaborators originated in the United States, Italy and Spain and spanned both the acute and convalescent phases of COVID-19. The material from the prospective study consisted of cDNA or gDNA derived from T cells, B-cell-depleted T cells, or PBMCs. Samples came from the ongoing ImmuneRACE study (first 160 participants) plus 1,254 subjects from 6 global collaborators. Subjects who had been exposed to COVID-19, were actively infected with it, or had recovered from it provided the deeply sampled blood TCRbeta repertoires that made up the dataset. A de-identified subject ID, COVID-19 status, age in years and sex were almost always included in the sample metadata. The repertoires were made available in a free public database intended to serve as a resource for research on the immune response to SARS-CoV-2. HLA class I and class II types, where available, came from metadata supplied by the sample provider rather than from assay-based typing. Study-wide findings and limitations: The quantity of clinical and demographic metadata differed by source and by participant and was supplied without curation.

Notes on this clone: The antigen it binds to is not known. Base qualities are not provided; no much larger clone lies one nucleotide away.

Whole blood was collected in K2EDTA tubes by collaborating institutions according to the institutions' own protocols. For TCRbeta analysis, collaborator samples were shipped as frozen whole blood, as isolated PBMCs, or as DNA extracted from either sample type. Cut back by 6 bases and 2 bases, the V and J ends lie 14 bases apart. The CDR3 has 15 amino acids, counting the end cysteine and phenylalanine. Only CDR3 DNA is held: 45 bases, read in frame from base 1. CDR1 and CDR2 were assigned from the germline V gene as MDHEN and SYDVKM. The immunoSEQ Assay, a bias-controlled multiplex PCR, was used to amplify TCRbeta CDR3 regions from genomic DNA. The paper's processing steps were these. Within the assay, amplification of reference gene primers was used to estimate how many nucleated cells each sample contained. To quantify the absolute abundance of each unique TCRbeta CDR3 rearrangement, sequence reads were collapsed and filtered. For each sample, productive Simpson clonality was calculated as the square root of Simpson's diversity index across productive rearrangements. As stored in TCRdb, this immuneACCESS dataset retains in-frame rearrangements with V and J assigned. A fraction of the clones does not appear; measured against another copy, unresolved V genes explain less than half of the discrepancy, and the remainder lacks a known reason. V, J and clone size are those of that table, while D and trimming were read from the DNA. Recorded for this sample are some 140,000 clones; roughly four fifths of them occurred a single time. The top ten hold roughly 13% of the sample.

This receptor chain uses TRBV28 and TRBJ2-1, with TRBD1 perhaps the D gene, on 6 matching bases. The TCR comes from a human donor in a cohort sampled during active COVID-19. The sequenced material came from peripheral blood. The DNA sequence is TGTGCCAGCAGACTAGACAGGTTACCCTACAATGAGCAGTTCTTC. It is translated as CASRLDRLPYNEQFF.